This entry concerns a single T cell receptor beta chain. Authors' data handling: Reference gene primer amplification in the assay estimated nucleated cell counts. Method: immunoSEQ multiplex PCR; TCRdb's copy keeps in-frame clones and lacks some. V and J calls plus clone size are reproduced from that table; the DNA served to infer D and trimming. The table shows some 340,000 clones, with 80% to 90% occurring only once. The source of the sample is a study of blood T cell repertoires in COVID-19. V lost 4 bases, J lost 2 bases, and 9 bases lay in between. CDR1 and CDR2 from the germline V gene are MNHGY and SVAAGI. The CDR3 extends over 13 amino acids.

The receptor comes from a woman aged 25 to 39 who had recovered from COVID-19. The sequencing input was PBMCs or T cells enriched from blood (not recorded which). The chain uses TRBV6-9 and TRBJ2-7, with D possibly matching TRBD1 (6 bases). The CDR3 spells CASSWDTAYEQYF. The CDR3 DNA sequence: TGTGCCAGCAGTTGGGACACCGCCTACGAGCAGTACTTC.